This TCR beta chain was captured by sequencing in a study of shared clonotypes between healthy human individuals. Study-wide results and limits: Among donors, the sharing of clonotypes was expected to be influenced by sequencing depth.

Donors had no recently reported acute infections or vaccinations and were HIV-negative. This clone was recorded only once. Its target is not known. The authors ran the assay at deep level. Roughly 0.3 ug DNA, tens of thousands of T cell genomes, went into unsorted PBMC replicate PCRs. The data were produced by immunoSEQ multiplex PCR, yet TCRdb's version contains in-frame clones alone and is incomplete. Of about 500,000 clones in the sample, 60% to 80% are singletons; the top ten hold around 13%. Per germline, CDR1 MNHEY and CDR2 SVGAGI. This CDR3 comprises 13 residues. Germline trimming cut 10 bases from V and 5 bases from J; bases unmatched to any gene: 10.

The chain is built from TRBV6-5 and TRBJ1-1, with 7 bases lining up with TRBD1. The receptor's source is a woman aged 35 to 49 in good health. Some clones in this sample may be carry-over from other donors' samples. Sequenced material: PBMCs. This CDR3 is CAIRGAGGTEAFF. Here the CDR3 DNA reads TGTGCCATTAGGGGGGCAGGGGGTACTGAAGCTTTCTTT.